The entry that follows covers one TCR beta chain sequence. In the original processing: Reference gene primer amplification yielded estimated nucleated cell counts. The data were produced by immunoSEQ multiplex PCR, yet TCRdb's version contains in-frame clones alone and is incomplete. V, J and clone size were drawn from that table, and D and trimming were deduced from the DNA. The sample shows a few hundred thousand clones, nearly 90% of them seen only once. Membership in each cohort depended on participant-reported clinical history. These data come from a study of blood T cell repertoires in COVID-19. Study background: Researchers got acute and convalescent COVID-19 samples from the United States, Italy and Spain. PBMCs, B-cell-depleted T cells, or T cells were the source of the cDNA or gDNA that made up the material.

Trimming took 1 base from V and 4 from J; bases not matched to a gene: 12. The CDR3 covers 18 residues. The V gene's germline CDR1 is SGDLS and CDR2 YYNGEE. Material for sequencing was PBMCs or T cells enriched from blood (not recorded which). This sequence originates from a woman in her late teens or twenties with acute COVID-19. This chain joins TRBV9 and TRBJ2-2, with TRBD1 identical over 8 bases. The DNA of the CDR3 is TGTGCCAGCAGCGTAAGGGGGATAGACAGGGGAGGCACCGGGGAGCTGTTTTTT. Encoded protein: CASSVRGIDRGGTGELFF.